One and the same sample provided the 2 T cell receptor beta chains below, sequenced in a study of T-cell reconstitution after alpha-beta-depleted transplantation in children. As it was prepared, the TCRbeta library received unique molecular identifiers. TCRdb passed the PCR reads through MiXCR, listing each CDR3 protein once. The table has hundreds of thousands of distinct CDR3 sequences, 17% seen once; the top ten hold around 45%. The material was PBMCs, mostly from graft donor cells, obtained 360 days after TCRalphabeta/CD19-depleted stem cell transplant. These receptor sequences come from a male patient between 2 and 10 years old who had a stem cell transplant for acute lymphoblastic leukemia, so the T cells may come from the graft donor.

The V call is TRBV13, the J call TRBJ2-3; the D is unclear. The CDR3 sequence is 14 residues long. The germline V gene has CDR1 PRHDT and CDR2 FYEKMQ (reference sequence). Trimming took 5 bases from V and 3 from J, leaving 12 bases between them. The CDR3 DNA reads TGTGCCAGCAGCCAACCGGCTACAACAGATACGCAGTATTTT. Translated: CASSQPATTDTQYF.

This rearrangement joins TRBV28 to TRBJ2-7; D could derive from TRBD1 or TRBD2 (5 bases each). The ends were cut back, 6 bases at V and 1 base at J, with 13 bases in the middle. The CDR3 has 14 residues. Germline lookup yields CDR1 MDHEN and CDR2 SYDVKM. The CDR3 coding sequence is TGTGCCAGCAGCAACCCGAGGGGATCCTACGAGCAGTACTTC. Translating it yields CASSNPRGSYEQYF.